This T cell receptor beta chain was retrieved from a study of radiotherapy plus CTLA-4 blockade in lung cancer. Sequenced by immunoSEQ multiplex PCR; TCRdb stores in-frame clones only, minus some. Here the sample spans 85,000 to 130,000 clones, over 65% being singletons. The CDR3 runs 14 residues. Losses at the gene ends were 3 bases for V and 4 bases for J; bases not matched to a gene: 3. Looked up from germline, CDR1 is SGHRS and CDR2 is YFSETQ. This TCR derives from a human donor with non-small cell lung cancer that progressed on radiotherapy plus ipilimumab. Some clones in this sample may be carry-over from other donors' samples. The sample in question was peripheral blood, obtained from a patient treated with radiotherapy plus ipilimumab. The V and J genes are TRBV5-1 and TRBJ2-5, with TRBD1 matching over 10 bases. DNA for the CDR3: TGCGCCAGCAGCTCGGGACAGGGGCTAGAGACCCAGTACTTC. It specifies CASSSGQGLETQYF. The full variable domain, in which reference TRBV5-1 and TRBJ2-5 provide the parts outside the CDR3, is KAGVTQTPRYLIKTRGQQVTLSCSPISGHRSVSWYQQTPGQGLQFLFEYFSETQRNKGNFPGRFSGRQFSNSRSEMNVSTLELGDSALYLCASSSGQGLETQYFGPGTRLLVL.